These T cell receptor beta chains were read from a single sample in a study of T cell responses to AZD1222 COVID-19 vaccine. Measured with immunoSEQ multiplex PCR; TCRdb has only the in-frame clones, and not every one. This sample has approximately 100,000 clones, with 90% found just once. The source was peripheral blood, collected on day 0 of AZD1222 vaccination. Receptor source: an adult in good health. CDR3s include the opening cysteine and the closing phenylalanine or tryptophan.

v_gene: TRBV6-5; CDR3aa: CASSYSSSGNTIYF
v_gene: TRBV28; CDR3aa: CASSTMTGVVVDTQYF
v_gene: TRBV28; CDR3aa: CASRLRLADYNEQFF
v_gene: TRBV12-3/TRBV12-4; CDR3aa: CASRGSRHEKLFF
v_gene: TRBV7-9; CDR3aa: CASSLGTVNSPLHF
v_gene: TRBV1; CDR3aa: CTSSQVTSGGAGVCEQYF
v_gene: TRBV6-5; CDR3aa: CASSDFRANTEAFF
v_gene: TRBV6-6; CDR3aa: CASSYPLASNYGYTF
v_gene: TRBV11-2; CDR3aa: CASSLLGGSYNEQFF
v_gene: TRBV7-2; CDR3aa: CASSLETGDGYTF
v_gene: TRBV6-5; CDR3aa: CASTRLSMDQPQHF
v_gene: TRBV7-2; CDR3aa: CASSFPSTHGYTF
v_gene: TRBV7-3; CDR3aa: CASSFEGGEGQNTEAFF
v_gene: TRBV9; CDR3aa: CASSVAPPGAGNTEAFF
v_gene: TRBV7-6; CDR3aa: CASSLQGGGHYGYTF
v_gene: TRBV4-2; CDR3aa: CASSVGGPQETQYF
v_gene: TRBV25-1; CDR3aa: CASSDWPGTTEAFF
v_gene: TRBV27; CDR3aa: CASSLSPRWTSTDTQYF
v_gene: TRBV30; CDR3aa: CAWSPRTGSYSPLHF
v_gene: TRBV7-2; CDR3aa: CASSLERGSRKLFF
v_gene: TRBV3-1/TRBV3-2; CDR3aa: CASSLKKYGITEAFF
v_gene: TRBV25-1; CDR3aa: CASSEFKPGYRVGETQYF
v_gene: TRBV28; CDR3aa: CASSLILGWNTEAFF
v_gene: TRBV6-6; CDR3aa: CASTPGPRRPYEQYF
v_gene: TRBV4-1; CDR3aa: CASSQDFRGYNSPLHF
v_gene: TRBV27; CDR3aa: CASKGSGGTGPNTEAFF